Listed below are T cell receptor beta chains from one sample, sequenced in a study of regulatory T cells in long-lasting Graves disease. TCRdb re-analysed the multiplex PCR reads in MiXCR, keeping a single row per CDR3 protein. Of a few hundred thousand distinct CDR3 sequences in the sample, roughly 23% were seen once. Sequences were derived from peripheral blood mononuclear cells (PBMCs), sampled when the disease was refractory, from a patient treated with antithyroid drugs. The receptor source for this set is a female donor with Graves disease. Both conserved end residues are part of each CDR3. D genes are given only for firm matches. Only part of the rows carry a size: once, few, many, or a class if the clone is expanded.

CDR3 protein	CDR3 DNA	CDR3 length	clone size	J gene	V gene	D gene
CASSTGIGHQPQHF	TGTGCCAGCAGCACAGGGATAGGGCATCAGCCCCAGCATTTT	14	once	TRBJ1-5	TRBV2	.
CASSFGQGSHEQYF	TGTGCCAGCAGCTTCGGACAGGGATCCCACGAGCAGTACTTC	14	.	TRBJ2-7	TRBV12-3/TRBV12-4	TRBD1
CSARNVNTNTGELFF	TGCAGTGCCAGGAACGTCAACACGAACACCGGGGAGCTGTTTTTT	15	.	TRBJ2-2	TRBV20-1	.
CASSQKSSFSYEQYF	TGTGCCAGCAGCCAAAAGTCCAGCTTCTCCTACGAGCAGTACTTC	15	few	TRBJ2-7	TRBV13	.
CASSPRGHGTGELFF	TGTGCCAGCAGTCCCAGGGGGCATGGCACCGGGGAGCTGTTTTTT	15	many	TRBJ2-2	TRBV27	TRBD1
CASSSDRAFEQYF	TGCGCCAGCAGCTCCGACAGGGCGTTCGAGCAGTACTTC	13	.	TRBJ2-7	TRBV5-1	TRBD1
CAWVVNTEAFF	TGTGCCTGGGTGGTGAACACTGAAGCTTTCTTT	11	many	TRBJ1-1	TRBV30	.
CASSLVGTSNEQYF	TGTGCCAGCAGCTTAGTAGGGACTAGCAACGAGCAGTACTTC	14	few	TRBJ2-7	TRBV7-2	TRBD2
CASSLPPGTGGFSPLHF	TGTGCCAGCAGCTTACCACCGGGGACAGGGGGCTTTTCACCCCTCCACTTT	17	few	TRBJ1-6	TRBV7-9	TRBD1
CASVAGEQFF	TGTGCCAGCGTAGCGGGAGAGCAGTTCTTC	10	.	TRBJ2-1	TRBV2	TRBD2
CATSKKPGSSTGELFF	TGTGCCACCAGTAAGAAGCCAGGATCGAGCACCGGGGAGCTGTTTTTT	16	.	TRBJ2-2	TRBV24-1	.
CASSVGTSGRTDTQYF	TGTGCCAGCAGCGTAGGGACTAGCGGGAGAACAGATACGCAGTATTTT	16	.	TRBJ2-3	TRBV2	TRBD2
CAWNDIGNEQYF	TGTGCCTGGAACGACATCGGAAACGAGCAGTACTTC	12	many	TRBJ2-7	TRBV30	.
CASSEPLAGVSYEQYF	TGTGCCAGCAGTGAACCTCTAGCGGGAGTTTCCTACGAGCAGTACTTC	16	few	TRBJ2-7	TRBV25-1	TRBD2
CASRRVSEAFF	TGTGCCAGCAGACGGGTGAGTGAAGCTTTCTTT	11	.	TRBJ1-1	TRBV7-2	.
CASSPDRGGEGELFF	TGTGCCAGCAGCCCGGACAGGGGTGGAGAGGGGGAGCTGTTTTTT	15	many	TRBJ2-2	TRBV2	TRBD1
CASRTGSLLGSYEQYF	TGTGCCAGCCGTACAGGGTCGCTTTTAGGGAGCTACGAGCAGTACTTC	16	few	TRBJ2-7	TRBV28	.
CASRAGGAYNEQFF	TGTGCCAGCAGAGCGGGAGGAGCCTACAATGAGCAGTTCTTC	14	.	TRBJ2-1	TRBV2	TRBD2
CSARDFRTGGPHEQYF	TGCAGTGCTAGAGATTTTAGAACGGGAGGGCCACACGAGCAGTACTTC	16	.	TRBJ2-7	TRBV20-1	TRBD2
CASTHPRLKKYNEQFF	TGTGCCAGCACCCACCCCAGACTAAAGAAATACAATGAGCAGTTCTTC	16	.	TRBJ2-1	TRBV6-2/TRBV6-3	.
CATSRDYSETKGAFF	TGTGCCACCAGCAGAGATTACAGTGAGACAAAGGGGGCTTTCTTT	15	many	TRBJ1-1	TRBV15	.
CATRDREVDTQYF	TGTGCCACCCGGGACAGGGAAGTAGATACGCAGTATTTT	13	once	TRBJ2-3	TRBV15	TRBD1
CASSVAGLAGVRETQYF	TGTGCCAGCAGCGTAGCCGGACTAGCGGGAGTGAGAGAGACCCAGTACTTC	17	.	TRBJ2-5	TRBV9	TRBD2
CASSLLSGTVNYGYTF	TGTGCCAGCAGTTTATTATCAGGGACGGTGAACTATGGCTACACCTTC	16	many	TRBJ1-2	TRBV27	.
CSVAPGPAGEPQHF	TGCAGCGTTGCCCCGGGACCGGCCGGTGAACCCCAGCATTTT	14	.	TRBJ1-5	TRBV29-1	.
CASSPKEVTGELFF	TGTGCCAGCAGCCCGAAGGAAGTTACCGGGGAGCTGTTTTTT	14	many	TRBJ2-2	TRBV7-3	.
CASSLSDWGGRNEQYF	TGTGCCAGCAGTTTATCGGACTGGGGGGGAAGAAACGAGCAGTACTTC	16	many	TRBJ2-7	TRBV28	TRBD2
CASSLAGAGTEKLFF	TGTGCCAGCAGTCTAGCGGGGGCAGGCACCGAAAAACTGTTTTTT	15	many	TRBJ1-4	TRBV28	.
CASQPGRGEQYF	TGTGCCTCCCAACCGGGCAGGGGTGAGCAGTACTTC	12	few	TRBJ2-7	TRBV30	.
CASSLLLGSSNTGELFF	TGTGCCAGCAGCTTACTGCTAGGGAGTTCGAACACCGGGGAGCTGTTTTTT	17	.	TRBJ2-2	TRBV7-3	.
CANTTGLYEQYF	TGTGCCAACACCACGGGGCTCTACGAGCAGTACTTC	12	many	TRBJ2-7	TRBV7-3	.
CASKSDRGETQYF	TGTGCCAGCAAATCGGACAGGGGAGAGACCCAGTACTTC	13	many	TRBJ2-5	TRBV11-1	TRBD1
CSARRGGLAVTGELFF	TGCAGTGCTAGAAGGGGGGGACTAGCAGTAACCGGGGAGCTGTTTTTT	16	many	TRBJ2-2	TRBV20-1	TRBD2
CASSATSGIYNEQFF	TGTGCCAGCAGCGCAACTAGCGGGATTTACAATGAGCAGTTCTTC	15	.	TRBJ2-1	TRBV11-3	TRBD2
CSASLAGISTDTQYF	TGCAGTGCTAGCCTAGCGGGGATTAGCACAGATACGCAGTATTTT	15	.	TRBJ2-3	TRBV20-1	TRBD2
CASSLLGGEKTNYGYTF	TGTGCCAGCAGCTTATTGGGAGGGGAAAAAACCAACTATGGCTACACCTTC	17	.	TRBJ1-2	TRBV13	.
CASSQGTPEYYGYTF	TGTGCCAGCAGCCAAGGGACACCTGAATACTATGGCTACACCTTC	15	few	TRBJ1-2	TRBV16	.
CASSQERNQPQHF	TGTGCCAGCAGCCAAGAGAGAAATCAGCCCCAGCATTTT	13	few	TRBJ1-5	TRBV18	.
CASSYTWGLGTEAFF	TGTGCCAGCAGTTATACCTGGGGCCTAGGCACTGAAGCTTTCTTT	15	few	TRBJ1-1	TRBV6-5	.
CASRIRDPYEQYF	TGTGCCAGCAGGATAAGGGACCCCTACGAGCAGTACTTC	13	many	TRBJ2-7	TRBV6-1	.
CASSPNPSTGANTGELFF	TGTGCCAGCAGCCCAAACCCTTCGACAGGGGCAAACACCGGGGAGCTGTTTTTT	18	.	TRBJ2-2	TRBV7-9	TRBD1
CASSSLTGGSDEAFF	TGTGCCAGCAGTTCCCTTACAGGGGGCTCGGATGAAGCTTTCTTT	15	few	TRBJ1-1	TRBV6-5	TRBD1
CASSVAGGGEETQYF	TGTGCCAGCAGTGTGGCAGGGGGCGGGGAGGAGACCCAGTACTTC	15	.	TRBJ2-5	TRBV6-1	TRBD1
CASSLRGQPYEQYF	TGTGCCAGCAGTCTAAGGGGTCAGCCCTACGAGCAGTACTTC	14	many	TRBJ2-7	TRBV2	.
CASSLVTGGETQYF	TGTGCCAGCAGCTTAGTGACAGGGGGAGAGACCCAGTACTTC	14	many	TRBJ2-5	TRBV11-2	TRBD1
CASSFGRDTGGDTQYF	TGTGCCAGCAGCTTCGGTCGGGACACGGGGGGAGATACGCAGTATTTT	16	.	TRBJ2-3	TRBV5-8	.
CASSFWDSRQFYNSPLHF	TGTGCCAGCAGTTTTTGGGACAGCCGACAATTTTATAATTCACCCCTCCACTTT	18	.	TRBJ1-6	TRBV28	TRBD1
CASSPTAGDQPQHF	TGTGCCAGCAGTCCTACGGCGGGGGATCAGCCCCAGCATTTT	14	many	TRBJ1-5	TRBV6-1	.